These 14 T cell receptor beta chains were all obtained from the same sample, sequenced in a study of blood T cell repertoires in COVID-19. Some clones are missing from TCRdb's copy, which holds only in-frame ones; the method was immunoSEQ multiplex PCR. The sample yields about 140,000 clones, roughly 83% seen once. The specimen sequenced was PBMCs or T cells enriched from blood (not recorded which). The receptors stem from a middle-aged man with acute COVID-19.

The chain uses TRBV5-1 and TRBJ2-7, with 10 bases identical to TRBD1. The CDR3 contains 14 residues. V shed 4 bases and J 5 bases; nucleotides not matched to a gene: 6. Germline-derived CDR1 and CDR2 are SGHRS and YFSETQ. CDR3 amino acids: CASSPGDRGDEQYF. DNA for the CDR3: TGCGCCAGCAGCCCGGGGGACAGGGGAGACGAGCAGTACTTC.

The gene calls are TRBV9 and TRBJ2-5; 11 positions agree with TRBD2. There are 15 residues in the CDR3. The trim removed 3 bases at V and 0 bases at J, leaving 1 base unmatched. The germline V gene encodes CDR1 SGDLS and CDR2 YYNGEE. CDR3 amino acids: CASSGSGRDQETQYF. CDR3 DNA sequence: TGTGCCAGCAGCGGTAGCGGGAGGGACCAAGAGACCCAGTACTTC.

This chain joins TRBV18 and TRBJ1-5, with TRBD1 matching 7 bases. The CDR3 runs to 16 residues. Germline values: CDR1 KGHSH, CDR2 LQKENI. After removal of 3 bases from V and 1 base from J, the junction contained 6 bases not matched to a gene. In DNA form, the CDR3 reads TGTGCCAGCTCACCCAGCGGACAGGCGAGCAATCAGCCCCAGCATTTT. Translation gives CASSPSGQASNQPQHF.

The genes are TRBV18 and TRBJ1-1; D might be TRBD1 (6 bases). From germline, CDR1 is KGHSH and CDR2 LQKENI. The CDR3 covers 16 residues. V was trimmed by 5 bases and J by 1 base, leaving 17 bases between them. CDR3 in DNA: TGTGCCAGCTCAACGGGACGACTCAGGGGGAACACTGAAGCTTTCTTT. Residues: CASSTGRLRGNTEAFF.

The rearrangement uses TRBV9 and TRBJ2-2; possible D gene TRBD1, 6 bases. This CDR3 has 14 residues. In germline, CDR1 is SGDLS, CDR2 YYNGEE. The V end lost 5 bases, the J end lost 6 bases, and 14 bases lay between the germline ends. The CDR3 protein is CASSITGTAGELFF. For the CDR3, the DNA is TGTGCCAGCAGTATAACAGGGACGGCCGGGGAGCTGTTTTTT.

The chain joins TRBV6-5 to TRBJ1-3; 9 bases line up with TRBD1. The CDR3 is 15 amino acids. From germline, CDR1 is MNHEY and CDR2 SVGAGI. Trimming took 6 bases from V and 5 from J; bases not matched to a gene: 8. The CDR3 is CASRRDRAGRNTIYF. CDR3 DNA sequence: TGTGCCAGCAGGAGGGACAGGGCAGGGAGAAACACCATATATTTT.

The gene calls are TRBV2 and TRBJ1-2, with D possibly matching TRBD1 (5 bases). The germline V gene has CDR1 SNHLY and CDR2 FYNNEI. The V and J ends lost 3 bases and 10 bases respectively, with 21 bases between them. CDR3 length equals 15 residues. This CDR3 reads CASSEVLGGSRSYTF. For the CDR3, the DNA is TGTGCCAGCAGTGAGGTTTTGGGGGGGTCGAGATCCTACACCTTC.

The chain links TRBV6-5 to TRBJ2-3; 7 bases align to TRBD2. Germline V CDR1 and CDR2: MNHEY, SVGAGI. This CDR3 spans 16 amino acids. The V segment lost 0 bases and the J segment 0 bases; nucleotides outside the gene matches: 3. CDR3 nucleotides: TGTGCCAGCAGTTACTCGGGTAGCGGGAGCACAGATACGCAGTATTTT. Translating gives CASSYSGSGSTDTQYF.

This clone was observed a few times. This sequence joins TRBV7-2 and TRBJ1-1; a weak D match, TRBD1 (6 bases). The CDR3 is 15 residues long. V lost 5 bases and J 1 base, leaving 14 bases between the germline ends. Per germline, CDR1 SGHTA and CDR2 FQGNSA. CDR3 residues: CASSVSGTPNTEAFF. Here the CDR3 DNA reads TGTGCCAGCAGCGTCAGCGGGACACCGAACACTGAAGCTTTCTTT.

This clone has a single count. This sample also contains other DNA sequences that code for the same CDR3. The chain carries TRBV7-2 and TRBJ2-5; D call uncertain. Germline V CDR1 and CDR2: SGHTA, FQGNSA. This CDR3 is 13 amino acids long. V shed 3 bases and J shed 1 base, with 6 bases lying between them. The CDR3 reads CASSLSFQETQYF. CDR3 DNA: TGTGCCAGCAGCTTGAGTTTCCAAGAGACCCAGTACTTC.

This clone was seen more than once but under ten times. The chain recombines TRBV7-9 with TRBJ2-1; 8 nucleotides agree with TRBD2. The CDR3 runs 16 residues. Germline V gives CDR1 SEHNR, CDR2 FQNEAQ (reference sequence). The trim removed 5 bases at V and 9 bases at J, leaving 15 bases unmatched. CDR3 sequence: CASSTRDSGTQGEQFF. In DNA form, the CDR3 reads TGTGCCAGCAGCACTAGGGATAGCGGGACCCAGGGTGAGCAGTTCTTC.

The chain uses TRBV7-2 and TRBJ2-2; 7 bases agree with TRBD2. Trimming removed 8 bases from V and 0 bases from J; junction bases left unmatched: 3. Germline lookup yields CDR1 SGHTA and CDR2 FQGNSA. This CDR3 is built from 14 residues. CDR3 protein: CASGLAANTGELFF. The CDR3 DNA reads as TGTGCCAGCGGGCTAGCGGCGAACACCGGGGAGCTGTTTTTT.

V gene TRBV6-2 or TRBV6-3 combines with J gene TRBJ2-7; 7 bases align to TRBD1. The CDR3 is 14 amino acids. With 5 bases clipped from V and 3 bases from J, the junction kept 7 bases outside the gene matches. Germline lookup yields CDR1 MNHEY and CDR2 SVGEGT. The CDR3 protein is CASSTRQGHYEQYF. The CDR3 bases are TGTGCCAGCAGTACCAGACAGGGTCACTACGAGCAGTACTTC.

The J gene is TRBJ1-1, the V gene TRBV5-1; TRBD1 matches 7 bases. V shed 1 base, J shed 0 bases, and the junction held 3 bases outside the gene matches. The CDR3 has 15 residues. Germline V CDR1 and CDR2: SGHRS, YFSETQ. The CDR3 is CASSLQTGLNTEAFF. In DNA, the CDR3 is TGCGCCAGCAGCTTGCAGACAGGGTTGAACACTGAAGCTTTCTTT.